This record concerns one T cell receptor (beta chain) sequence. The entry originates in a study of blood T cell repertoires in COVID-19. The method was immunoSEQ multiplex PCR; TCRdb's version includes in-frame clones alone and lacks a portion of them. The data contain around 80,000 clones, 70% to 85% of them singletons. Germline V gene data show CDR1 as WNHNN and CDR2 as SYGVQD (reference sequence). This CDR3 contains 14 residues. The V segment lost 2 bases and the J segment 6 bases; nucleotides outside the gene matches: 6. V and J are TRBV10-1 and TRBJ1-1; TRBD1 aligns across 7 bases. This receptor was identified in a human donor in a cohort sampled during active COVID-19. The sample consisted of peripheral blood. The CDR3 DNA reads as TGCGCCAGCAGTGAGACACGAGGGGGCGCTGAAGCTTTCTTT. Its protein is CASSETRGGAEAFF.